One sample yielded the 20 T cell receptor beta chains listed below, sequenced in a study of T cell responses to AZD1222 COVID-19 vaccine. Produced via immunoSEQ multiplex PCR; TCRdb's table is partial and in-frame only. The sample holds approximately 150,000 clones, about 92% seen once. This specimen consisted of peripheral blood, obtained on day 0 of MenACWY control vaccination. These receptors came from an adult in good health.

This rearrangement joins TRBV10-3 to TRBJ1-2; D possibly corresponds to TRBD1 (6 bases). Germline V gene sequence: CDR1 ENHRY, CDR2 SYGVKD. Trimming removed 3 bases at V and 6 bases at J, with 14 bases between. The CDR3 sequence is 14 residues long. The CDR3 coding sequence is TGTGCCATCAGTGATTCAGGACAGTCACATGGCTACACCTTC. It encodes CAISDSGQSHGYTF.

V and J are TRBV5-1 and TRBJ2-7; the D is unclear. V gave up 0 bases and J gave up 6 bases, with 10 bases separating them. The CDR3 loop spans 13 amino acids. Germline loops: CDR1 SGHRS, CDR2 YFSETQ. As DNA, the CDR3 is TGCGCCAGCAGCTTGGGTGGGCTCACCGAGCAGTACTTC. It yields the protein CASSLGGLTEQYF.

V and J are TRBV10-1 and TRBJ2-1, with 11 bases that match TRBD2. With V trimmed by 0 bases and J by 9 bases, 10 bases remained unmatched. The germline CDR1 and CDR2 sequences are WNHNN and SYGVQD (reference sequence). The CDR3 contains 17 residues. The CDR3 protein is CASSESTSGKGEPEQFF. CDR3 coding DNA: TGCGCCAGCAGTGAGTCGACTAGCGGGAAGGGGGAGCCTGAGCAGTTCTTC.

The V and J genes are TRBV10-3 and TRBJ1-2, with D unresolved. The CDR3 covers 13 residues. V was trimmed by 2 bases and J by 8 bases, leaving 12 bases between them. The germline V gene has CDR1 ENHRY and CDR2 SYGVKD. CDR3: CAISEGFGLGYTF. The CDR3 region has the DNA TGTGCCATCAGTGAGGGGTTTGGTCTCGGCTACACCTTC.

This clone was seen a few times. The rearrangement uses TRBV6-4 and TRBJ1-5; D unresolved. Trimming stripped 0 bases from V and 7 bases from J, with 7 bases between. The CDR3 is 13 amino acids. From germline, CDR1 is MRHNA and CDR2 SNTAGT. CDR3 DNA: TGTGCCAGCAGTGACTCGTTAGGACAGCCCCAGCATTTT. Translation gives CASSDSLGQPQHF.

The genes are TRBV5-1 and TRBJ2-1; 12 positions match TRBD2. The CDR3 contains 19 residues. Germline V CDR1 and CDR2: SGHRS, YFSETQ. V shed 4 bases and J 0 bases; nucleotides not matched to a gene: 11. The CDR3 nucleotides are TGCGCCAGCAGCGTACAGGGGACTAGCGGGCCTAGCTCCTACAATGAGCAGTTCTTC. Its protein is CASSVQGTSGPSSYNEQFF. Full variable domain (remainder filled in from reference TRBV5-1 and TRBJ2-1): KAGVTQTPRYLIKTRGQQVTLSCSPISGHRSVSWYQQTPGQGLQFLFEYFSETQRNKGNFPGRFSGRQFSNSRSEMNVSTLELGDSALYLCASSVQGTSGPSSYNEQFFGPGTRLTVL.

V and J are TRBV19 and TRBJ2-7; 9 positions match TRBD1. There are 15 residues in the CDR3. Germline lookup yields CDR1 LNHDA and CDR2 SQIVND (reference sequence). The junction had 8 bases not matched to a gene; V was cut back by 6 bases and J by 2 bases. CDR3 DNA sequence: TGTGCCAGTAGCCCCGGGACAGGGCCCGCCTACGAGCAGTACTTC. It specifies CASSPGTGPAYEQYF.

The V and J genes are TRBV4-3 and TRBJ2-1, with 10 bases aligning to TRBD2. CDR1 LGHNA and CDR2 YSLEER come from the germline V gene. This CDR3 spans 14 amino acids. The V and J ends lost 1 base and 15 bases, in that order; junction bases with no gene match: 9. DNA for the CDR3: TGCGCCAGCAGCCAAGTTAGGGGAGCGGGAGGGGTGTTCTTC. Translation: CASSQVRGAGGVFF.

This chain links TRBV27 with TRBJ1-5, with a possible D match to TRBD1 (5 bases). The germline V gene encodes CDR1 MNHEY and CDR2 SMNVEV (reference sequence). The V end lost 9 bases, the J end lost 0 bases, and 6 bases lay between the germline ends. The CDR3 is 12 amino acids. The CDR3 sequence: CASQGSNQPQHF. The CDR3 DNA is TGTGCCAGTCAGGGTAGCAATCAGCCCCAGCATTTT.

The gene calls are TRBV7-2 and TRBJ2-7; 8 bases align to TRBD1. The germline gives CDR1 SGHTA, CDR2 FQGNSA. CDR3 size: 14 residues. The ends lost 1 base at V and 6 bases at J; junction bases unmatched: 5. This CDR3 is CASSLGQGFGEQYF. The CDR3 nucleotides are TGTGCCAGCAGCTTAGGACAGGGGTTCGGCGAGCAGTACTTC.

The chain employs TRBV7-6 and TRBJ2-3; TRBD2 matches at 12 bases. With 2 bases clipped from V and 4 bases from J, the junction kept 10 bases outside the gene matches. The CDR3 loop spans 18 amino acids. Germline CDR1 and CDR2: SGHVS and FNYEAQ. The CDR3 reads CASSLISGTSGLADTQYF. CDR3 in DNA: TGTGCCAGCAGCTTAATTTCCGGGACTAGCGGGTTGGCAGATACGCAGTATTTT.

The rearrangement uses TRBV5-1 and TRBJ1-6, with D possibly TRBD1 on 5 matching bases. Per germline, CDR1 SGHRS and CDR2 YFSETQ. This CDR3 has 14 residues. Trimming cost V 3 bases and J 7 bases, with 11 bases left between them. The CDR3 DNA is TGCGCCAGCAGCTCGGGGACCGTAAATTCACCCCTCCACTTT. Translated: CASSSGTVNSPLHF.

This chain links TRBV24-1 with TRBJ2-1; 9 bases are a match to TRBD1. Germline V gene sequence: CDR1 KGHDR, CDR2 SFDVKD. The CDR3 contains 16 residues. Trimming took 1 base from V and 9 from J; bases not matched to a gene: 9. This chain's CDR3 is CATSDLRQGGLGEQFF. CDR3 in DNA: TGTGCCACCAGTGATTTAAGACAGGGGGGTTTGGGTGAGCAGTTCTTC.

The V gene is TRBV5-1, the J gene TRBJ2-1, with D perhaps TRBD2 (5 bases). V was pared by 4 bases and J by 0 bases, with 20 bases between. CDR1 and CDR2 (germline): SGHRS, YFSETQ. The CDR3 loop spans 18 amino acids. The CDR3 bases are TGCGCCAGCAGCCAGAGTCCCATAGCGCCGAGCTCCTACAATGAGCAGTTCTTC. Its translation: CASSQSPIAPSSYNEQFF.

The chain is built from TRBV30 and TRBJ1-3, with D perhaps TRBD1 (5 bases). Germline-derived CDR1 and CDR2 are GTSNPN and SVGIG (reference sequence). The CDR3 totals 14 residues. V lost 4 bases and J 0 bases, leaving 10 bases between the germline ends. As DNA, the CDR3 is TGTGCCTGGAAGGGACTTAGCTCTGGAAACACCATATATTTT. It specifies CAWKGLSSGNTIYF.

This clone was counted a single time. The CDR3 bases are TGTGCCGCACGGGTAGCGGATTCACGGGGGGAGCTGTTTTTT. Protein product: CAARVADSRGELFF. V and J are TRBV27 and TRBJ2-2; D may be TRBD2 (6 bases). Between the trimmed V and J ends, which lost 11 bases and 8 bases, there was a span of 21 bases. The CDR3 is 14 amino acids. Germline loops: CDR1 MNHEY, CDR2 SMNVEV (reference sequence).

V is TRBV6-1 and J is TRBJ2-5; weak D call: TRBD1 (5 bases). This CDR3 has 13 amino acids. Trimming pared 3 bases from V and 5 bases from J, leaving 10 bases between. Germline V CDR1 and CDR2: MNHNS, SASEGT. As DNA, the CDR3 is TGTGCCAGCAGTGAGAGCAGGGCCGAGACCCAGTACTTC. Translated, it gives CASSESRAETQYF.

This chain connects TRBV7-9 to TRBJ2-7, with TRBD1 matching over 10 bases. J was trimmed by 5 bases and V by 4 bases; bases with no gene match: 5. Germline CDR1 SEHNR, CDR2 FQNEAQ (reference sequence). CDR3 length: 14 amino acids. CDR3 sequence reads: CASSSRTGGDEQYF. The CDR3 region has the DNA TGTGCCAGCAGCTCGCGGACAGGGGGTGACGAGCAGTACTTC.

The rearrangement joins TRBV29-1 to TRBJ1-2; D not certain. Germline CDR1 SQVTM, CDR2 ANQGSEA. CDR3 size: 13 residues. Deletions cut 2 bases from V and 5 bases from J, with 12 bases between. CDR3 sequence (DNA): TGCAGCGTTGAATCTGCAGGCTCTTATGGCTACACCTTC. Amino acids: CSVESAGSYGYTF.

This clone has just a few counts. The chain recombines TRBV15 with TRBJ1-1; TRBD1 matches 8 bases. V shed 0 bases, J shed 9 bases, and the junction held 15 bases outside the gene matches. There are 17 residues in the CDR3. Germline CDR1 and CDR2: LNHNV and YYDKDF (reference sequence). Here the CDR3 DNA reads TGTGCCACCAGCAGAGATCGTCCCTCAGGACAGGGTAAGAAAGCTTTCTTT. Translating it yields CATSRDRPSGQGKKAFF.